Listed here is a single TCR beta chain. As yet, its antigen is unknown. The data were taken from a study of siplizumab effects on memory and regulatory T cells. Study conclusions and caveats: Siplizumab conditions gave an average of approximately 70% Treg-derived mappable alloreactive CD4+ clones, versus 25% to 30% for controls. Proliferating siplizumab-cultured Tregs lacked confirmed suppressive function. Tracing alloreactive clones into unstimulated subsets worked for only a minor fraction of them.

Approximately 10^5 TCR templates were assayed per sample. This table comes from immunoSEQ multiplex PCR, and its TCRdb copy is limited to in-frame clones, with some not included. The sample comprises more than 85,000 clones, roughly 92% of which are singletons, and 1% to 1.5% rests with the top ten. The V and J ends lost 3 bases and 0 bases respectively, with 9 bases between them. The CDR3 has 15 amino acids. The germline gives CDR1 SGDLS, CDR2 YYNGEE. The chain combines TRBV9 with TRBJ2-2; D is perhaps TRBD1 or TRBD2 (6 bases each). The source is a human donor in good health. Sequences were obtained from CD4+ T cells sorted from blood. The CDR3 here is CASSARGANTGELFF. The CDR3 nucleotides read TGTGCCAGCAGCGCGAGGGGGGCGAACACCGGGGAGCTGTTTTTT.